Below are 15 T cell receptor beta chains sequenced from a single sample in a study of blood T cells in healthy people across ages. It was with a sample-barcoded 5' primer and a J-beta primer mix that a second PCR of roughly 7 to 12 cycles was run. TCRdb re-derived calls from the 5' RACE reads in MiXCR, one entry per CDR3 protein. The table includes 450,000 to 700,000 distinct CDR3 sequences, 25% to 30% detected once. The sequenced sample was blood. These receptor sequences come from a woman between 65 and 79 years old in good health.

This clonotype has only a few counts. The junction departs from germline at one end; a sequencing error may be responsible. The chain has TRBV9 and TRBJ2-1; D is possibly TRBD2 (5 bases). Germline V lookup: CDR1 SGDLS, CDR2 YYNGEE. The CDR3 has 17 amino acids. CDR3 region: CAGSVVPVRRTYNEQFF. DNA of the CDR3: TGTGCCGGCAGCGTAGTCCCCGTCCGGAGGACCTACAATGAGCAGTTCTTC.

For the CDR3, the DNA is TGTGCCAGCAGCTGGAGGGACACCCTCTATGGCTACACCTTC. Encoded protein: CASSWRDTLYGYTF. The J gene is TRBJ1-2, the V gene TRBV7-2; D may be TRBD1 (6 bases). Germline-derived CDR1 and CDR2 are SGHTA and FQGNSA. The CDR3 has 14 amino acids. Trimming shortened V by 4 bases and J by 4 bases, and 13 bases separated the two germline ends.

This clonotype has just a few counts. J is TRBJ1-5 and V is TRBV4-3; perhaps TRBD1 as D (6 bases). The CDR3 covers 14 residues. Germline loops: CDR1 LGHNA, CDR2 YSLEER. The germline V and J ends were trimmed by 0 bases and 7 bases, with 10 bases remaining between them. The CDR3 sequence: CASSQDGGGQPQHF. The CDR3 DNA reads as TGCGCCAGCAGCCAAGATGGCGGGGGCCAGCCCCAGCATTTT.

V and J are TRBV20-1 and TRBJ1-4, with 8 bases identical to TRBD1. This CDR3 region has 13 residues. J gave up 4 bases and V 6 bases, and 4 bases lay outside the gene matches. The germline gives CDR1 DFQATT, CDR2 SNEGSKA (reference sequence). CDR3 region: CSATGADNEKLFF. As DNA, the CDR3 is TGCAGTGCGACAGGGGCCGATAATGAAAAACTGTTTTTT.

This chain links TRBV29-1 with TRBJ2-5; no firm D call. The J call may be in error: the DNA end matches TRBJ2-1 better. The CDR3 is 12 amino acids. The germline V gene encodes CDR1 SQVTM and CDR2 ANQGSEA. The DNA of the CDR3 is TGCAGCGTGACAAGAACATACAATGAGCAGTTCTTC. Protein: CSVTRTYNEQFF.

The V and J genes are TRBV18 and TRBJ1-4; 9 bases fit TRBD1. The J segment lost 7 bases and the V segment lost 2 bases, leaving 5 bases of the junction unmatched. Germline V CDR1 and CDR2: KGHSH, LQKENI. This CDR3 contains 15 residues. CDR3 bases: TGTGCCAGCTCACCAATACAGGGGGCGGCTGAAAAACTGTTTTTT. Translation gives CASSPIQGAAEKLFF.

This chain joins TRBV7-2 and TRBJ1-2, with D uncertain. V shed 5 bases and J shed 3 bases, with 13 bases lying between them. The CDR3 extends over 14 amino acids. CDR1 and CDR2 from the germline V gene are SGHTA and FQGNSA. The CDR3 DNA sequence: TGTGCCAGCAGCCCTTCACCAAATTACTATGGCTACACCTTC. Its translation is CASSPSPNYYGYTF.

In the case of this clonotype: An end of the junction does not agree with germline; a read error may underlie this. V and J are TRBV12-3 or TRBV12-4 and TRBJ2-1; D may be TRBD1 (6 bases). CDR3 length equals 13 residues. CDR3 DNA: TGTGCCGGCAGCCCTAGGGGGATAAATGAGCAGTTCTTC. Translated: CAGSPRGINEQFF.

This clonotype occurred a few times. The chain uses TRBV6-1 and TRBJ1-5; 8 bases are shared with TRBD1. The CDR3 consists of 16 residues. Looked up from germline, CDR1 is MNHNS and CDR2 is SASEGT. V shed 6 bases and J 3 bases; nucleotides not matched to a gene: 10. CDR3 sequence reads: CASRGHTGGINQPQHF. The CDR3 DNA sequence: TGTGCCAGCAGAGGTCATACAGGGGGGATCAATCAGCCCCAGCATTTT.

In its sample, this clonotype was seen a few times. This chain joins TRBV20-1 and TRBJ2-5; D is possibly TRBD2 (6 bases). Germline values: CDR1 DFQATT, CDR2 SNEGSKA (reference sequence). V lost 0 bases to trimming and J lost 5 bases, with 13 bases between them. The CDR3 contains 14 residues. CDR3 in DNA: TGCAGTGCTAGAGATCGGGGAGGTCTGGAGACCCAGTACTTC. This sequence encodes CSARDRGGLETQYF.

This chain uses TRBV14 with TRBJ1-5, with a tentative D call TRBD1 (5 bases). Germline loops: CDR1 SGHDN, CDR2 FVKESK. The V end lost 2 bases, the J end lost 7 bases, and 12 bases lay between the germline ends. The CDR3 sequence is 14 residues long. The CDR3 here is CASSQLGRDQPQHF. The CDR3 DNA sequence: TGTGCCAGCAGCCAATTGGGCAGGGACCAGCCCCAGCATTTT.

This clonotype was seen only a few times. The chain joins TRBV20-1 to TRBJ2-7, with 9 bases fitting TRBD2. This CDR3 has 13 amino acids. Trimming cost V 1 base and J 6 bases; bases outside gene matches: 4. The germline gives CDR1 DFQATT, CDR2 SNEGSKA (reference sequence). Written as DNA, the CDR3 is TGCAGTGCTAGAGCTCTAGCGGGGATCGAGCAGTACTTC. Protein: CSARALAGIEQYF.

This clonotype was observed at least ten times. V and J are TRBV7-7 and TRBJ2-5, with D unclear. Germline V lookup: CDR1 SSHAT, CDR2 FNYEAQ (reference sequence). V lost 4 bases, J lost 4 bases, and 10 bases lay in between. The CDR3 consists of 13 residues. In nucleotides, the CDR3 is TGTGCCAGCAGCTCCCGTTTACGAGAGACCCAGTACTTC. Protein sequence: CASSSRLRETQYF.

The chain is built from TRBV7-3 and TRBJ2-6; 12 bases line up with TRBD1. The CDR3 has 20 residues. The J segment lost 0 bases and the V segment lost 5 bases, leaving 11 bases of the junction unmatched. Per germline, CDR1 SGHTA and CDR2 FQGTGA. The CDR3 loop reads CASSDRDRGRISSGANVLTF. CDR3 DNA sequence: TGTGCCAGCAGCGACCGGGACAGGGGGCGAATTTCCTCTGGGGCCAACGTCCTGACTTTC.

The gene calls are TRBV6-5 and TRBJ2-5, with 7 bases that match TRBD1. V dropped 2 bases and J dropped 0; count of bases not matched to a gene: 9. There are 17 residues in the CDR3. Germline V lookup: CDR1 MNHEY, CDR2 SVGAGI. The CDR3 spells CASSYPETGMDQETQYF. Written as DNA, the CDR3 is TGTGCCAGCAGTTACCCCGAGACAGGGATGGACCAAGAGACCCAGTACTTC.